These 22 T cell receptor beta chains were all obtained from the same sample, sequenced in a study of T cell repertoires in cytomegalovirus infection. TCRdb re-derived calls from the reads in MiXCR, one entry per CDR3 protein. Of roughly 600,000 distinct CDR3 sequences in the sample, 20% to 25% were seen once. Sequencing was performed on CD8+ T cells from PBMCs. These receptors were collected from a human donor in good health (CMV status not recorded). Some clones in this sample may be carry-over from other donors' samples.

This clonotype has only a few counts. The chain uses TRBV15 and TRBJ2-7, with 8 bases lining up with TRBD2. The trim removed 0 bases at V and 2 bases at J, leaving 3 bases unmatched. The length of the CDR3 is 15 residues. Germline CDR1 is LNHNV and CDR2 is YYDKDF (reference sequence). This chain's CDR3 is CATSRDRSGAYEQYV. CDR3 DNA: TGTGCCACCAGCAGAGATCGTAGCGGGGCCTACGAGCAGTACGTC.

The chain recombines TRBV24-1 with TRBJ2-1, with 7 positions matching TRBD1. With 0 bases clipped from V and 3 bases from J, the junction kept 10 bases outside the gene matches. CDR1 KGHDR and CDR2 SFDVKD come from the germline V gene. The CDR3 has 18 amino acids. This CDR3 reads CATSDLKTGTAFYNEQFF. CDR3 DNA sequence: TGTGCCACCAGTGATTTGAAGACCGGGACAGCCTTCTACAATGAGCAGTTCTTC.

There are many counts of this clonotype. The genes are TRBV6-2 or TRBV6-3 and TRBJ2-7; perhaps TRBD2 as D (5 bases). Looked up from germline, CDR1 is MNHEY and CDR2 is SVGEGT. The CDR3 is 17 residues long. Trimming cost V 0 bases and J 4 bases, with 19 bases left between them. CDR3 sequence: CASSYSTSGLGRYEQYV. Here the CDR3 DNA reads TGTGCCAGCAGTTACTCGACCTCGGGATTGGGGAGATACGAGCAGTACGTC.

At least ten counts were recorded for this clonotype. The V gene is TRBV4-1, the J gene TRBJ1-5; D is uncertain. The CDR3 has 11 residues. V shed 8 bases and J shed 4 bases, with 6 bases lying between them. The germline gives CDR1 MGHRA, CDR2 YSYEKL. Here the CDR3 DNA reads TGCGCCAGCGGGGTGAATCAGCCCCAGCATTTT. It is translated as CASGVNQPQHF.

The chain is built from TRBV7-9 and TRBJ1-2, with 7 bases matching TRBD1. The germline CDR1 and CDR2 sequences are SEHNR and FQNEAQ (reference sequence). After removal of 2 bases from V and 4 bases from J, the junction contained 7 bases not matched to a gene. The CDR3 consists of 15 residues. The CDR3 nucleotides read TGTGCCAGCAGCTTAAGCGACAGGGCATTCTATGGCTACACCTTC. Translating gives CASSLSDRAFYGYTF.

This clonotype has ten or more counts. This chain uses TRBV5-5 with TRBJ1-2; no firm D call. Germline CDR1 is SGHKS and CDR2 is YYEKEE (reference sequence). The CDR3 runs to 16 residues. V lost 3 bases, J lost 6 bases, and 21 bases lay in between. CDR3 coding DNA: TGTGCCAGCAGCTCGGGCCCGGGCCAATTGGCGGATGGCTACACCTTC. Translating it yields CASSSGPGQLADGYTF.

In regard to this clonotype: This sequence may be a read error, since a much larger clone differs from it by one base. The chain couples TRBV7-6 to TRBJ1-1; TRBD1 matches at 9 bases. Germline CDR1 reads SGHVS; CDR2 reads FNYEAQ. The CDR3 has 15 amino acids. The CDR3 DNA sequence: TGTGTCAGCAGCTCTCGACAGGGGGTGGGCACTGAAGCTTTCTTT. Translating gives CVSSSRQGVGTEAFF.

DNA of the CDR3: TGCGCCAGCAGCTCCGGACAGGGGGCGGTTTACGAGCAGTACTTC. Its protein is CASSSGQGAVYEQYF. This chain joins TRBV5-1 and TRBJ2-7; 11 bases are shared with TRBD1. The CDR3 is made up of 15 amino acids. J was trimmed by 4 bases and V by 3 bases; bases with no gene match: 6. Germline assignment: CDR1 SGHRS and CDR2 YFSETQ.

This clonotype was picked up a small number of times. The genes are TRBV2 and TRBJ2-3; D is perhaps TRBD2 (6 bases). The CDR3 has 12 residues. The V gene lost 7 bases and the J gene lost 4 bases, with 9 bases spanning the gap. The V gene's germline CDR1 is SNHLY and CDR2 FYNNEI. The CDR3 bases are TGTGCCAGCACCGGGGAGGCAGATACGCAGTATTTT. Its protein product is CASTGEADTQYF.

This clonotype was observed at least ten times. The chain is built from TRBV6-1 and TRBJ2-6; D possibly corresponds to TRBD1 (5 bases). There are 16 residues in the CDR3. V was cut by 1 base and J by 3 bases, with 10 bases left in between. Per germline, CDR1 MNHNS and CDR2 SASEGT. The CDR3 here is CASSEGRAIGANVLTF. Written as DNA, the CDR3 is TGTGCCAGCAGTGAAGGCAGGGCAATTGGGGCCAACGTCCTGACTTTC.

The table lists this clonotype with many counts. J is TRBJ2-1 and V is TRBV5-6, with 12 bases that match TRBD1. The CDR3 has 14 amino acids. The germline CDR1 and CDR2 sequences are SGHDT and YYEEEE. With 4 bases clipped from V and 9 bases from J, the junction kept 5 bases outside the gene matches. CDR3 amino acids: CASSPGTGGPEQFF. The CDR3, as DNA: TGTGCCAGCAGCCCCGGGACAGGGGGCCCTGAGCAGTTCTTC.

This clonotype has only one observation. A much larger clone differs by one base, so this may be a read error. The V and J genes are TRBV7-8 and TRBJ2-1; possibly TRBD2 for D (5 bases). This CDR3 contains 14 residues. CDR1 SGHVS and CDR2 FQNEAQ come from the germline V gene. V was cut by 5 bases and J by 6 bases, with 14 bases left in between. DNA of the CDR3: TGTGCCAGCAGCCTCGGACTGATCACCAATGAGCAGTTCTTC. Protein product: CASSLGLITNEQFF. Supplemented by reference TRBV7-8 and TRBJ2-1, the full variable domain reads GAGVSQSPRYKVAKRGQDVALRCDPISGHVSLFWYQQALGQGPEFLTYFQNEAQLDKSGLPSDRFFAERPEGSVSTLKIQRTQQEDSAVYLCASSLGLITNEQFFGPGTRLTVL.

There are many counts of this clonotype. The chain recombines TRBV19 with TRBJ2-1, with D possibly being TRBD1 (6 bases). Trimming pared 7 bases from V and 8 bases from J, leaving 18 bases between. Germline CDR1 and CDR2: LNHDA and SQIVND (reference sequence). The CDR3 is made up of 14 amino acids. This CDR3 reads CASKEVGAVYEQFF. The CDR3 coding sequence is TGTGCCAGTAAAGAGGTGGGGGCAGTGTATGAGCAGTTCTTC. Drawing the rest from reference TRBV19 and TRBJ2-1, the complete variable domain is DGGITQSPKYLFRKEGQNVTLSCEQNLNHDAMYWYRQDPGQGLRLIYYSQIVNDFQKGDIAEGYSVSREKKESFPLTVTSAQKNPTAFYLCASKEVGAVYEQFFGPGTRLTVL.

This clonotype was detected ten times or more. The chain couples TRBV7-2 to TRBJ2-5; 8 positions match TRBD1. Germline loops: CDR1 SGHTA, CDR2 FQGNSA. Unmatched junction bases numbered 9, after V lost 4 bases and J lost 2 bases. This CDR3 has 16 amino acids. CDR3 in DNA: TGTGCCAGCAGCTCTCCCATCGACAGGGGTCAAGAGACCCAGTACTTC. This codes for CASSSPIDRGQETQYF.

This clonotype was recorded at least ten times. This chain connects TRBV7-2 to TRBJ2-7; 11 bases agree with TRBD2. Germline lookup yields CDR1 SGHTA and CDR2 FQGNSA. V was pared by 3 bases and J by 4 bases, with 2 bases of the junction left unmatched. The CDR3 is 14 residues long. The CDR3 here is CASSFSGGAYEQYV. The CDR3 nucleotides are TGTGCCAGCAGCTTTAGCGGGGGGGCGTACGAGCAGTACGTC.

This clonotype showed up just a few times. The V call is TRBV10-3, the J call TRBJ2-1; perhaps TRBD2 as D (5 bases). Germline-derived CDR1 and CDR2 are ENHRY and SYGVKD. The CDR3 covers 13 residues. V was trimmed by 9 bases and J by 8 bases, leaving 17 bases between them. The CDR3 spells CAILGGLQDEQFF. In nucleotides, the CDR3 is TGTGCCATTCTCGGAGGACTGCAGGATGAGCAGTTCTTC.

This clonotype was seen more than once but under ten times. The rearrangement uses TRBV4-2 and TRBJ1-2; D perhaps matches TRBD1 (5 bases). CDR3 length: 15 residues. Trimming removed 5 bases at V and 6 bases at J, with 19 bases between. Germline CDR1 is LGHNA and CDR2 is YNFKEQ. The CDR3 spells CASSYKVQGWDGYTF. CDR3 nucleotides: TGTGCCAGCAGCTATAAGGTGCAGGGTTGGGATGGCTACACCTTC.

This clonotype was counted a few times. The chain combines TRBV6-6 with TRBJ2-1, with 8 bases fitting TRBD1. The CDR3 covers 15 residues. V was clipped by 6 bases and J by 6 bases; unmatched bases: 10. CDR1 and CDR2 from the germline V gene are MNHNY and SVGAGI (reference sequence). In DNA form, the CDR3 reads TGTGCCAGCAGGCCCGAGGACAGGGTTTCCAATGAGCAGTTCTTC. Residues: CASRPEDRVSNEQFF.

This clonotype was counted many times. The chain employs TRBV28 and TRBJ1-2; D perhaps matches TRBD1 (6 bases). With 10 bases removed from V and 0 bases from J, the gap between germline ends came to 24 bases. The CDR3 has 17 residues. CDR1 MDHEN and CDR2 SYDVKM come from the germline V gene. In DNA form, the CDR3 reads TGTGCCACCCAGGGACCAACAGGGACTACAGCTAACTATGGCTACACCTTC. Translating it yields CATQGPTGTTANYGYTF.

To note about this clonotype: The junction departs from the called germline gene at one end, perhaps through a read error. The V call is TRBV7-9, the J call TRBJ2-3; the match to TRBD2 covers 7 bases. Germline CDR1 is SEHNR and CDR2 is FQNEAQ (reference sequence). The CDR3 length is 17 residues. Here the CDR3 DNA reads TGTGTCAGCAGCTTAAGGGCCCTAGCGGACATCACAGATACGCAGTATTTT. It encodes CVSSLRALADITDTQYF.

This clonotype has a handful of counts. This chain joins TRBV10-3 and TRBJ2-2; D might be TRBD1 (6 bases). Trimming took off 0 bases at V and 2 bases at J, with 16 bases between the two ends. Germline V gives CDR1 ENHRY, CDR2 SYGVKD. The length of the CDR3 is 18 residues. The CDR3 loop reads CAISESNLGDTNTGELFF. The CDR3 DNA sequence: TGTGCCATCAGTGAGTCTAATTTGGGGGACACCAACACCGGGGAGCTGTTTTTT.

This clonotype has a handful of counts. The gene calls are TRBV20-1 and TRBJ1-2, with 10 bases aligning to TRBD1. From germline, CDR1 is DFQATT and CDR2 SNEGSKA (reference sequence). V dropped 0 bases and J dropped 4; count of bases not matched to a gene: 8. The CDR3 totals 16 residues. The CDR3: CSARDSGTGDSYGYTF. As DNA, the CDR3 is TGCAGTGCTAGAGATTCCGGGACAGGGGATTCCTATGGCTACACCTTC.